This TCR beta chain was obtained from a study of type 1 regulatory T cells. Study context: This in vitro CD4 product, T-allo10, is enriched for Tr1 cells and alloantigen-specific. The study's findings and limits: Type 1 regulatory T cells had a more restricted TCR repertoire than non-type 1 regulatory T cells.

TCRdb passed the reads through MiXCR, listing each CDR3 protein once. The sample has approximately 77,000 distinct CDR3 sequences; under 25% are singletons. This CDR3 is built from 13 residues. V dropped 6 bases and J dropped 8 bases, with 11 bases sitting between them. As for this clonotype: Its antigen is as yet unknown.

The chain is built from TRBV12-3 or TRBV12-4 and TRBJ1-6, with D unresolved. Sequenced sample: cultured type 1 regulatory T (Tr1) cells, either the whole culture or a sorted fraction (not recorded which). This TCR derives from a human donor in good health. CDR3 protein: CASSLRRYSPLHF. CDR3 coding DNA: TGTGCCAGCAGCTTACGGAGGTATTCACCCCTCCACTTT.